This T cell receptor beta chain is drawn from a study of blood T cell repertoires in COVID-19. Overall study: Italy, Spain and the United States were the sources of the convalescent and acute COVID-19 samples. The cDNA or gDNA used as material had been derived from T cells, B-cell-depleted T cells, or PBMCs.

The table came from immunoSEQ multiplex PCR; TCRdb's copy has only in-frame clones and leaves some out. The sample yields some 270,000 clones, 90% seen once. Germline V lookup: CDR1 MDHEN, CDR2 SYDVKM. Trimming shortened V by 3 bases and J by 4 bases, and 10 bases separated the two germline ends. This CDR3 spans 14 amino acids. The study recruited people aged roughly 18 to 100 years across roughly 23 US areas. Participants' reported clinical history set cohort assignment. Sequencing input: PBMCs or T cells enriched from blood (not recorded which). The TCR originated in a woman aged 30 to 39 with acute COVID-19. The chain employs TRBV28 and TRBJ2-1; D gene uncertain. The CDR3 bases are TGTGCCAGCAGTTTTATTCGCAGATACAATGAGCAGTTCTTC. This sequence encodes CASSFIRRYNEQFF.